This T cell receptor beta chain was sequenced in a study of regulatory T cells in long-lasting Graves disease. CDR1 SGHTA and CDR2 FQGTGA come from the germline V gene. V shed 4 bases and J shed 0 bases, with 14 bases lying between them. There are 16 residues in the CDR3. Indicated time point: persistent/refractory GD, antithyroid drugs over 5 years with positive TRAb. PBMC-extracted RNA yielded the TCR library. The authors built TCR beta libraries using iRepertoire HTBI primers and Arm-PCR of CDR3 regions. TCRdb analysed the multiplex PCR reads with MiXCR anew, one entry per CDR3 protein. The repertoire holds 300,000 to 500,000 distinct CDR3 sequences, with 20% as singletons.

The chain carries TRBV7-3 and TRBJ2-3; D gene uncertain. The receptor comes from a female donor with Graves disease. This material consisted of peripheral blood mononuclear cells (PBMCs), taken when the disease was refractory, from a patient treated with antithyroid drugs. CDR3 in amino acids: CASSSIRVRSTDTQYF. DNA for the CDR3: TGTGCCAGCAGCTCCATCCGGGTCAGGAGCACAGATACGCAGTATTTT. The complete variable domain, with remaining parts taken from reference TRBV7-3 and TRBJ2-3, reads GAGVSQTPSNKVTEKGKYVELRCDPISGHTALYWYRQSLGQGPEFLIYFQGTGAADDSGLPNDRFFAVRPEGSVSTLKIQRTERGDSAVYLCASSSIRVRSTDTQYFGPGTRLTVL.